This TCR beta chain came from a study of T-cell reconstitution after alpha-beta-depleted transplantation in children. This clonotype appeared a few times. The antigen remains undetermined. One end of the junction is discordant with germline, which a read error may explain. The V gene's germline CDR1 is MNHEY and CDR2 SVGAGI. The CDR3 has 16 amino acids. The authors prepared the TCRbeta library with unique molecular identifiers. TCRdb reprocessed the PCR reads via MiXCR and lists one record per CDR3 protein. Among around 600,000 distinct CDR3 sequences listed, under 30% were seen once. General observations from the study: Most T-cell counts and diversity one year after the transplant came from T cells that were newly produced. Expanded graft clones numbering several hundred reportedly gave rise to alpha-beta T cells about two months after transplant.

The chain couples TRBV6-5 to TRBJ2-5; 9 bases agree with TRBD1. The sequence came from a boy in the first two years of life who had a stem cell transplant for acute myeloid leukemia, so the T cells may come from the graft donor. This sample comprised PBMCs, mostly from graft donor cells, obtained 360 days after TCRalphabeta/CD19-depleted stem cell transplant. This chain's CDR3 is CASIYLSGQGFETQYF. DNA of the CDR3: TGTGCCAGCATTTACCTTTCGGGACAGGGTTTCGAGACCCAGTACTTC.